This T cell receptor beta chain comes out of a study of shared clonotypes between healthy human individuals. In the study overall: The plates for each donor numbered three CD4 naive, three CD4 memory, two CD8 naive and one CD8 memory.

Profiling relied on immunoSEQ multiplex PCR, and the TCRdb table lists in-frame clones only, not all of them. The sample shows 1,100,000 or so clones, around 82% of them seen only once. Turning to this clone: The antigen is unknown.

This CDR3 has 15 amino acids. Germline V lookup: CDR1 SGHTA, CDR2 FQGTGA. V was shortened by 4 bases and J by 3 bases, with 16 bases between the two germline ends. Study-level findings and limits: Among several donors, roughly 5.5% of naive CD4 clonotypes were found in common. Rarefaction gave evidence that sorted-subset sequencing remained incomplete despite large depth. Only blood underwent sampling, and tissue repertoires likely differ.

Sequencing was carried out using memory CD4+ T cells from PBMCs. This sample's subset: CD45RA-negative fraction. V is TRBV7-3 and J is TRBJ2-7; D remains ambiguous. The TCR sequence derives from a man younger than 35 in good health. Some clones in this sample may be carry-over from other donors' samples. CDR3 bases: TGTGCCAGCAGCTACCTCGAGGCTGGTAGCTACGAGCAGTACTTC. Amino acids: CASSYLEAGSYEQYF.